One and the same sample provided the 25 T cell receptor beta chains below, sequenced in a study of cytotoxic CD8 clonotypes in ibrutinib-treated CLL. The data were produced by immunoSEQ multiplex PCR, yet TCRdb's version contains in-frame clones alone and is incomplete. The table has around 70,000 clones, around 81% seen once. The specimen comprised PBMCs, sampled at disease progression, from a patient treated with ibrutinib. The source is a human donor with chronic lymphocytic leukemia.

This clone occurred once. The chain couples TRBV5-1 to TRBJ2-5; a weak D match, TRBD1 (6 bases). The CDR3 is 14 amino acids. The germline CDR1 and CDR2 sequences are SGHRS and YFSETQ. V gave up 0 bases and J gave up 4 bases, with 10 bases separating them. CDR3 nucleotide sequence: TGCGCCAGCAGCTTGGGGCAGGGGCGAGAGACCCAGTACTTC. Its protein product is CASSLGQGRETQYF.

The chain couples TRBV28 to TRBJ1-3, with 10 bases matching TRBD1. Germline CDR1 is MDHEN and CDR2 is SYDVKM. Losses at the gene ends were 7 bases for V and 3 bases for J; bases not matched to a gene: 6. The CDR3 has 15 residues. The CDR3 DNA reads as TGTGCCAGCACCTTCGGGACAGGGGTTGGAAACACCATATATTTT. Amino acids: CASTFGTGVGNTIYF.

The rearrangement links TRBV29-1 to TRBJ1-3; no clear D. CDR3 length: 13 amino acids. The germline CDR1 and CDR2 sequences are SQVTM and ANQGSEA. The V and J ends lost 4 bases and 4 bases respectively, with 11 bases between them. This CDR3 is CSVGLQYGNTIYF. The DNA for the CDR3 is TGCAGCGTTGGCCTACAGTACGGAAACACCATATATTTT.

J is TRBJ2-5 and V is TRBV5-1; D is tentatively TRBD1 or TRBD2 (5 bases each). This CDR3 has 13 amino acids. V lost 4 bases and J lost 2, with 9 bases in between. Germline values: CDR1 SGHRS, CDR2 YFSETQ. The CDR3 is CASSPGRQETQYF. DNA of the CDR3: TGCGCCAGCAGCCCGGGACGGCAAGAGACCCAGTACTTC.

CDR3 coding DNA: TGTGCCAGCAGCTTGTATCCGGCACCGACTAATGAAAAACTGTTTTTT. Amino acids: CASSLYPAPTNEKLFF. The V call is TRBV7-9, the J call TRBJ1-4, with D hard to call. The V end was cut by 3 bases, the J end by 2 bases, with 13 bases between. The CDR3 runs 16 residues. Germline V gene lookup returns CDR1 SEHNR and CDR2 FQNEAQ (reference sequence). Using reference TRBV7-9 and TRBJ1-4 for the parts outside the CDR3, the full variable domain is DTGVSQNPRHKITKRGQNVTFRCDPISEHNRLYWYRQTLGQGPEFLTYFQNEAQLEKSRLLSDRFSAERPKGSFSTLEIQRTEQGDSAMYLCASSLYPAPTNEKLFFGSGTQLSVL.

The chain carries TRBV2 and TRBJ1-4, with D unclear. Between the trimmed V and J ends, which lost 3 bases and 8 bases, there was a span of 4 bases. The CDR3 has 11 amino acids. Germline-derived CDR1 and CDR2 are SNHLY and FYNNEI. The CDR3 loop reads CASSDYEKLFF. DNA for the CDR3: TGTGCCAGCAGTGATTACGAAAAACTGTTTTTT.

The chain recombines TRBV5-4 with TRBJ1-1, with D possibly being TRBD1 (5 bases). The germline V gene encodes CDR1 SGHNT and CDR2 YYREEE (reference sequence). The CDR3 runs to 13 residues. V lost 9 bases and J lost 1, with 13 bases in between. CDR3 amino acids: CAIRQLSNTEAFF. The CDR3 DNA follows: TGTGCCATTCGACAGCTTTCGAACACTGAAGCTTTCTTT.

The chain links TRBV6-4 to TRBJ1-1, with D possibly being TRBD1 (6 bases). Trimming cost V 2 bases and J 1 base, with 23 bases left between them. The CDR3 covers 19 residues. The germline CDR1 and CDR2 sequences are MRHNA and SNTAGT. This CDR3 reads CASSDALSKRTATNTEAFF. The CDR3 DNA reads as TGTGCCAGCAGTGACGCCCTTAGTAAAAGGACAGCAACGAACACTGAAGCTTTCTTT.

The chain is built from TRBV5-1 and TRBJ2-3; D gene unclear. Germline values: CDR1 SGHRS, CDR2 YFSETQ. CDR3 length equals 12 residues. Trimming cost V 3 bases and J 8 bases, with 10 bases left between them. As DNA, the CDR3 is TGCGCCAGCAGCTCGGAGTACGTTACGCAGTATTTT. This encodes CASSSEYVTQYF.

The V call is TRBV30, the J call TRBJ2-3; 15 bases match TRBD2. V lost 2 bases, J lost 5 bases, and 5 bases stayed unmatched. Germline-derived CDR1 and CDR2 are GTSNPN and SVGIG (reference sequence). The CDR3 loop spans 16 amino acids. In nucleotides, the CDR3 is TGTGCCTGGAGTCGCGGACTAGCGGGAGGGTTAGATACGCAGTATTTT. Translated, it gives CAWSRGLAGGLDTQYF.

V and J are TRBV5-1 and TRBJ2-7, with D possibly TRBD1 on 5 matching bases. This CDR3 spans 14 amino acids. CDR1 and CDR2 from the germline V gene are SGHRS and YFSETQ. The V gene lost 4 bases and the J gene lost 3 bases, with 14 bases spanning the gap. For the CDR3, the DNA is TGCGCCAGCAGCACAGGACGGCTGCACTACGAGCAGTACTTC. It is translated as CASSTGRLHYEQYF.

This chain links TRBV5-1 with TRBJ2-2, with D possibly being TRBD1 or TRBD2 (5 bases each). Germline V CDR1 and CDR2: SGHRS, YFSETQ. The CDR3 spans 16 residues. Trimming cost V 1 base and J 0 bases, with 10 bases left between them. CDR3 amino acids: CASSLWGNTNTGELFF. DNA for the CDR3: TGCGCCAGCAGCTTGTGGGGGAACACGAACACCGGGGAGCTGTTTTTT.

V gene TRBV7-8 combines with J gene TRBJ1-1; TRBD1 agrees at 11 bases. This CDR3 has 18 amino acids. J lost 7 bases, V lost 4 bases, and 17 bases had no gene match. Germline V gene data show CDR1 as SGHVS and CDR2 as FQNEAQ. The CDR3 coding sequence is TGTGCCAGCAGCTCCCGGACAGGGGGCGCCCGAATGGGCGATGAAGCTTTCTTT. Its translation: CASSSRTGGARMGDEAFF. Full variable domain (outside the CDR3, taken from reference TRBV7-8 and TRBJ1-1): GAGVSQSPRYKVAKRGQDVALRCDPISGHVSLFWYQQALGQGPEFLTYFQNEAQLDKSGLPSDRFFAERPEGSVSTLKIQRTQQEDSAVYLCASSSRTGGARMGDEAFFGQGTRLTVV.

CDR3 sequence: CASSPPPDREVTQYF. For the CDR3, the DNA is TGTGCCAGCTCACCACCCCCGGACAGGGAAGTTACGCAGTATTTT. J is TRBJ2-3 and V is TRBV18; TRBD1 agrees at 8 bases. The CDR3 is 15 residues long. The V and J ends lost 0 bases and 8 bases, in that order; junction bases with no gene match: 7. Germline CDR1 reads KGHSH; CDR2 reads LQKENI. The full variable domain, completed using reference TRBV18 and TRBJ2-3, is NAGVMQNPRHLVRRRGQEARLRCSPMKGHSHVYWYRQLPEEGLKFMVYLQKENIIDESGMPKERFSAEFPKEGPSILRIQQVVRGDSAAYFCASSPPPDREVTQYFGPGTRLTVL.

The V and J genes are TRBV19 and TRBJ1-2; the D gene is possibly TRBD1 (5 bases). The germline V gene encodes CDR1 LNHDA and CDR2 SQIVND (reference sequence). The V gene lost 2 bases and the J gene lost 4 bases, with 17 bases spanning the gap. The CDR3 is 16 amino acids. The CDR3 reads CASSIWDSRSSYGYTF. CDR3 coding DNA: TGTGCCAGTAGTATATGGGACTCCCGGTCCTCCTATGGCTACACCTTC. Complete variable domain (other parts from reference TRBV19 and TRBJ1-2): DGGITQSPKYLFRKEGQNVTLSCEQNLNHDAMYWYRQDPGQGLRLIYYSQIVNDFQKGDIAEGYSVSREKKESFPLTVTSAQKNPTAFYLCASSIWDSRSSYGYTFGSGTRLTVV.

The rearrangement uses TRBV27 and TRBJ2-7; TRBD1 aligns across 10 bases. CDR1 is MNHEY, CDR2 SMNVEV, per germline (reference sequence). The CDR3 runs to 13 residues. With V trimmed by 6 bases and J by 3 bases, 2 bases remained unmatched. CDR3 region: CASSRDRGYEQYF. Here the CDR3 DNA reads TGTGCCAGCAGCCGGGACAGGGGCTACGAGCAGTACTTC.

The V and J genes are TRBV6-5 and TRBJ1-5; no reliable D call. Germline values: CDR1 MNHEY, CDR2 SVGAGI. V lost 0 bases and J lost 10, with 10 bases in between. This CDR3 has 13 residues. The CDR3 here is CASSYSIVAPQHF. Here the CDR3 DNA reads TGTGCCAGCAGTTACTCGATTGTAGCACCCCAGCATTTT.

The chain is built from TRBV27 and TRBJ1-2; maybe TRBD1 (5 bases). Per the germline V gene, CDR1 is MNHEY and CDR2 is SMNVEV (reference sequence). Trimming took 3 bases from V and 9 from J, leaving 17 bases between them. The CDR3 contains 14 residues. CDR3 coding DNA: TGTGCCAGCAGTTTTCGGACGAGGGGAAGAAGCTACACCTTC. Translating gives CASSFRTRGRSYTF.

This clone showed up just once. The chain has TRBV18 and TRBJ2-3; D is unclear. There are 13 residues in the CDR3. V was trimmed by 3 bases and J by 2 bases, leaving 6 bases between them. CDR1 KGHSH and CDR2 LQKENI come from the germline V gene. Written as DNA, the CDR3 is TGTGCCAGCTCACCCCTCGACACAGATACGCAGTATTTT. Its translation is CASSPLDTDTQYF.

This clone was picked up a small number of times. The chain uses TRBV20-1 and TRBJ1-1; D might be TRBD1 (5 bases). The CDR3 has 10 residues. Germline CDR1 is DFQATT and CDR2 is SNEGSKA (reference sequence). Trimming shortened V by 6 bases and J by 4 bases, and 6 bases separated the two germline ends. In DNA, the CDR3 is TGCAGTGCCGGGGCCACTGAAGCTTTCTTT. Protein: CSAGATEAFF.

V and J are TRBV11-2 and TRBJ1-1; TRBD1 agrees at 9 bases. Germline assignment: CDR1 SGHAT and CDR2 FQNNGV. The ends lost 0 bases at V and 0 bases at J; junction bases unmatched: 11. The CDR3 runs 19 residues. CDR3 sequence reads: CASSLDTWDRVGMNTEAFF. CDR3 nucleotides: TGTGCCAGCAGCTTAGATACGTGGGACAGGGTAGGGATGAACACTGAAGCTTTCTTT.

The chain carries TRBV19 and TRBJ2-7; no clear D gene. Germline V gene data show CDR1 as LNHDA and CDR2 as SQIVND (reference sequence). The CDR3 is 12 residues long. The V gene lost 6 bases and the J gene lost 2 bases, with 8 bases spanning the gap. CDR3: CASSTNAYEQYF. The CDR3 DNA is TGTGCCAGTAGCACAAACGCCTACGAGCAGTACTTC.

The V gene is TRBV7-9, the J gene TRBJ1-1; 7 nucleotides line up with TRBD1. The CDR3 has 14 amino acids. Germline CDR1 SEHNR, CDR2 FQNEAQ (reference sequence). V lost 7 bases to trimming and J lost 3 bases; unmatched junction nucleotides: 8. CDR3 nucleotide sequence: TGTGCCAGCACCGCACCGGGACAGCACACTGAAGCTTTCTTT. It encodes CASTAPGQHTEAFF.

This clone has more than one count but fewer than ten. The V and J genes are TRBV5-1 and TRBJ2-2; D is undetermined. Germline values: CDR1 SGHRS, CDR2 YFSETQ. The CDR3 contains 13 residues. Trimming stripped 2 bases from V and 5 bases from J, with 7 bases between. The CDR3 DNA follows: TGCGCCAGCAGCTTAGTGGAGACCGGGGAGCTGTTTTTT. Its protein product is CASSLVETGELFF.

The chain carries TRBV19 and TRBJ2-7, with 7 bases lining up with TRBD2. J lost 0 bases, V lost 7 bases, and 15 bases had no gene match. Looked up from germline, CDR1 is LNHDA and CDR2 is SQIVND (reference sequence). The CDR3 contains 17 residues. CDR3 in amino acids: CASTPFGLADSSYEQYF. The CDR3 coding sequence is TGTGCCAGTACCCCCTTCGGGCTAGCGGATAGCTCCTACGAGCAGTACTTC.